Listed below are T cell receptor beta chains from one sample, sequenced in a study of shared clonotypes between healthy human individuals. Here immunoSEQ multiplex PCR was the method, and the copy in TCRdb shows in-frame clones only, minus some. This table holds around 2,100,000 clones, approximately 94% found once. The sequenced material came from naive CD8+ T cells sorted from blood. Every receptor here comes from a man aged 18-30 years in good health. Both conserved end residues are part of each CDR3. The order of the fields is J gene, D gene, CDR3 length, V gene, clone size, CDR3 protein, CDR3 DNA. A D gene is named only where the DNA matches it firmly. Clone size is shown for a subset of rows, as once, few, many or a class of expanded clone.

j_gene: TRBJ1-1; d_gene: .; len: 13; v_gene: TRBV11-2; abundance: .; CDR3aa: CASSFEGRPEAFF; CDR3nt: TGTGCCAGCAGCTTTGAGGGGAGACCTGAAGCTTTCTTT
j_gene: TRBJ2-7; d_gene: TRBD1; len: 17; v_gene: TRBV27; abundance: .; CDR3aa: CASSSLRGGSGSYEQYF; CDR3nt: TGTGCCAGCAGTTCGCTCAGAGGGGGCTCGGGCTCCTACGAGCAGTACTTC
j_gene: TRBJ2-2; d_gene: .; len: 12; v_gene: TRBV10-1; abundance: once; CDR3aa: CASSGETGELFF; CDR3nt: TGCGCCAGCAGTGGAGAGACCGGGGAGCTGTTTTTT
j_gene: TRBJ1-1; d_gene: TRBD1; len: 12; v_gene: TRBV5-4; abundance: .; CDR3aa: CASRVTGGEAFF; CDR3nt: TGTGCCAGCAGGGTGACAGGGGGCGAAGCTTTCTTT
j_gene: TRBJ2-3; d_gene: TRBD1; len: 15; v_gene: TRBV6-5; abundance: once; CDR3aa: CASSYTGASTDTQYF; CDR3nt: TGTGCCAGCAGCTATACAGGGGCGAGCACAGATACGCAGTATTTT
j_gene: TRBJ1-1; d_gene: .; len: 14; v_gene: TRBV19; abundance: .; CDR3aa: CASSIDLGATEAFF; CDR3nt: TGTGCCAGTAGTATAGATCTGGGGGCTACTGAAGCTTTCTTT
j_gene: TRBJ2-1; d_gene: TRBD2; len: 14; v_gene: TRBV9; abundance: .; CDR3aa: CASSPGTSGTEQFF; CDR3nt: TGTGCCAGCAGCCCTGGGACTAGCGGAACCGAGCAGTTCTTC
j_gene: TRBJ2-7; d_gene: .; len: 17; v_gene: TRBV11-2; abundance: .; CDR3aa: CASSPSTAGNFHYEQYF; CDR3nt: TGTGCCAGCAGCCCTTCTACCGCGGGAAACTTCCACTACGAGCAGTACTTC
j_gene: TRBJ2-7; d_gene: .; len: 15; v_gene: TRBV27; abundance: .; CDR3aa: CASSSTGTGSYEQYF; CDR3nt: TGTGCCAGCAGTTCAACCGGGACGGGCTCCTACGAGCAGTACTTC
j_gene: TRBJ1-3; d_gene: .; len: 15; v_gene: TRBV15; abundance: .; CDR3aa: CATSNGRSSGNTIYF; CDR3nt: TGTGCCACCAGCAACGGACGGAGCTCTGGAAACACCATATATTTT
j_gene: TRBJ2-3; d_gene: .; len: 15; v_gene: TRBV9; abundance: .; CDR3aa: CASSVGDQTTDTQYF; CDR3nt: TGTGCCAGCAGCGTAGGGGACCAGACCACAGATACGCAGTATTTT
j_gene: TRBJ1-1; d_gene: .; len: 16; v_gene: TRBV6-1; abundance: .; CDR3aa: CASSDRDRLENTEAFF; CDR3nt: TGTGCCAGCAGTGATCGTGACAGACTTGAGAACACTGAAGCTTTCTTT
j_gene: TRBJ2-7; d_gene: TRBD1; len: 16; v_gene: TRBV9; abundance: once; CDR3aa: CASSVEWGTGDSEQYF; CDR3nt: TGTGCCAGCAGCGTAGAGTGGGGGACAGGGGATTCCGAGCAGTACTTC
j_gene: TRBJ2-7; d_gene: TRBD1; len: 14; v_gene: TRBV28; abundance: .; CDR3aa: CASSFGTGGPEQYF; CDR3nt: TGTGCCAGCAGTTTTGGGACAGGGGGCCCCGAGCAGTACTTC
j_gene: TRBJ1-1; d_gene: .; len: 13; v_gene: TRBV7-2; abundance: .; CDR3aa: CASSLGQAGEAFF; CDR3nt: TGTGCCAGCAGCTTAGGACAGGCAGGAGAAGCTTTCTTT
j_gene: TRBJ2-7; d_gene: .; len: 15; v_gene: TRBV5-6; abundance: .; CDR3aa: CASSLGLVQSYEQYF; CDR3nt: TGTGCCAGCAGCTTGGGTTTGGTACAGTCCTACGAGCAGTACTTC
j_gene: TRBJ2-1; d_gene: TRBD2; len: 14; v_gene: TRBV28; abundance: .; CDR3aa: CASSLAGGDTEQFF; CDR3nt: TGTGCCAGCAGCCTAGCGGGAGGTGATACTGAGCAGTTCTTC
j_gene: TRBJ2-1; d_gene: TRBD1; len: 14; v_gene: TRBV7-9; abundance: once; CDR3aa: CASTGTVSYNEQFF; CDR3nt: TGTGCCAGCACCGGGACAGTCTCCTACAATGAGCAGTTCTTC
j_gene: TRBJ2-7; d_gene: TRBD2; len: 15; v_gene: TRBV6-5; abundance: .; CDR3aa: CASSQKRGPDTKQYF; CDR3nt: TGTGCCAGCAGCCAGAAGCGGGGGCCGGATACGAAGCAGTACTTC
j_gene: TRBJ1-1; d_gene: TRBD1; len: 14; v_gene: TRBV7-9; abundance: .; CDR3aa: CASSFTGENTEAFF; CDR3nt: TGTGCCAGCAGCTTCACAGGGGAGAACACTGAAGCTTTCTTT
j_gene: TRBJ2-2; d_gene: .; len: 14; v_gene: TRBV29-1; abundance: .; CDR3aa: CSVEDAAGDGELFF; CDR3nt: TGCAGCGTTGAAGACGCCGCGGGTGACGGGGAGCTGTTTTTT
j_gene: TRBJ1-2; d_gene: .; len: 12; v_gene: TRBV29-1; abundance: .; CDR3aa: CSADWGEYGYTF; CDR3nt: TGCAGCGCTGACTGGGGCGAATATGGCTACACCTTC
j_gene: TRBJ2-7; d_gene: TRBD1; len: 15; v_gene: TRBV4-1; abundance: .; CDR3aa: CASSQDGTGFDVQYF; CDR3nt: TGCGCCAGCAGCCAAGACGGGACAGGGTTTGATGTGCAGTACTTC
j_gene: TRBJ2-2; d_gene: .; len: 16; v_gene: TRBV10-1; abundance: .; CDR3aa: CASSAPRTPRAGELFF; CDR3nt: TGCGCCAGCAGTGCGCCGAGGACCCCCAGGGCCGGGGAGCTGTTTTTT
j_gene: TRBJ2-3; d_gene: .; len: 14; v_gene: TRBV7-9; abundance: .; CDR3aa: CASSLLDGTDTQYF; CDR3nt: TGTGCCAGCAGCTTACTAGACGGCACAGATACGCAGTATTTT
j_gene: TRBJ2-7; d_gene: TRBD1; len: 15; v_gene: TRBV11-1; abundance: .; CDR3aa: CASSPDRGLHYEQYF; CDR3nt: TGTGCCAGCAGCCCGGACAGGGGGCTCCACTACGAGCAGTACTTC